A single sample is the source of the 4 T cell receptor beta chains below, sequenced in a study of T cell clonality in common variable immunodeficiency (dated by TCRdb to between 2014 and 2017). Library preparation used the immunoSEQ multiplex PCR assay. Imported from immuneACCESS, the table was reduced by TCRdb to in-frame sequences with V and J called. These copies leave out some clones; in studies compared against another copy, an unresolved V gene accounts for under half, and the cause of the remainder is not known. This sample has 40,000 or so clones in the table, none counted a single time. The ten largest account for 2.5% to 3% of the sample. The source material was peripheral blood mononuclear cells. The source is a person aged 18 to 69 in good health.

In this sample, this clone turned up many times. The read terminates 3 residues ahead of where the CDR3 ends, so the germline J gene completes it. The V and J genes are TRBV18 and TRBJ2-2, with D uncertain. Germline V lookup: CDR1 KGHSH, CDR2 LQKENI. V was cut by 4 bases and J by 0 bases, with 9 bases left in between. This CDR3 comprises 15 residues. CDR3 protein: CASSQLRTNTGELFF. The CDR3 bases that were read are TGTGCCAGCTCACAGCTACGTACGAACACCGGGGAG. Looking up the rest from reference TRBV18 and TRBJ2-2 gives the full variable domain: NAGVMQNPRHLVRRRGQEARLRCSPMKGHSHVYWYRQLPEEGLKFMVYLQKENIIDESGMPKERFSAEFPKEGPSILRIQQVVRGDSAAYFCASSQLRTNTGELFFGEGSRLTVL.

This clone was counted at least ten times. The read falls 3 residues short of the CDR3 end, and the missing part is taken from the germline J gene. J is TRBJ1-1 and V is TRBV20-1, with 7 bases aligning to TRBD1. Trimming removed 6 bases from V and 0 bases from J; junction bases left unmatched: 7. This CDR3 has 14 residues. The germline gives CDR1 DFQATT, CDR2 SNEGSKA (reference sequence). CDR3: CSAKGTAMNTEAFF. The DNA read from the CDR3 is TGCAGTGCCAAAGGGACAGCCATGAACACTGAA.

The CDR3 is CASSLPSGLPKAYNEQFF. The sequenced part of the CDR3 DNA is TGCGCCAGCAGCCTCCCTAGCGGGCTCCCCAAGGCCTACAATGAG. V gene TRBV5-1 combines with J gene TRBJ2-1, with 8 bases that match TRBD2. The sequence runs out 3 residues before the end of the CDR3; the remainder is reconstructed from the germline J gene. The CDR3 runs to 18 residues. Unmatched junction bases numbered 14, after V lost 4 bases and J lost 2 bases. Germline lookup yields CDR1 SGHRS and CDR2 YFSETQ.

This clone occurred many times. The CDR3 is cut off 3 residues early in the read; its end comes from the germline J gene. This chain links TRBV19 with TRBJ1-5, with 7 bases that match TRBD1. With 2 bases clipped from V and 4 bases from J, the junction kept 8 bases outside the gene matches. Per germline, CDR1 LNHDA and CDR2 SQIVND (reference sequence). CDR3 size: 16 residues. The CDR3 bases that were read are TGTGCCAGTAGTATAATGTGGACAGGTGGGAATCAGCCC. It encodes CASSIMWTGGNQP. The entire CDR3 protein is CASSIMWTGGNQPQHF.